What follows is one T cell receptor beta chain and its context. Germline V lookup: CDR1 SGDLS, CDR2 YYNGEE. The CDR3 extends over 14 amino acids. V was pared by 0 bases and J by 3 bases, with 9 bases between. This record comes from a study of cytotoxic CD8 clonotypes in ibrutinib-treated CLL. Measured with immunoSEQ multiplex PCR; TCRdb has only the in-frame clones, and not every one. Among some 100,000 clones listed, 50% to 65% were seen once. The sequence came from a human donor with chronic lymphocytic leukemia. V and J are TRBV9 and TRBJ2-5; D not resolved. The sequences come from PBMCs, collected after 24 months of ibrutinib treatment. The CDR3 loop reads CASSVGVFEETQYF. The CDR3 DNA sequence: TGTGCCAGCAGCGTAGGGGTATTCGAAGAGACCCAGTACTTC.